This T cell receptor beta chain emerged from a study of blood T cell repertoires in COVID-19. Sequencing used immunoSEQ multiplex PCR; TCRdb keeps in-frame clones, though not all of them. Of approximately 270,000 clones listed, roughly 80% are singletons. The sequencing input was peripheral blood. This receptor was obtained from a person between 70 and 80 years old with COVID-19, enrolled during active disease.

The DNA for the CDR3 is TGTGCCAGCAGCTTCCGACTAGCAAACGCCTACAATGAGCAGTTCTTC. This codes for CASSFRLANAYNEQFF. This rearrangement joins TRBV7-8 to TRBJ2-1, with 7 bases matching TRBD2. V lost 3 bases to trimming and J lost 2 bases; unmatched junction nucleotides: 7. CDR1 and CDR2 from the germline V gene are SGHVS and FQNEAQ. The length of the CDR3 is 16 residues.